This T cell receptor (beta chain) was identified during a study of CD8 T cells in Susac syndrome. Random hexamers were used to reverse transcribe an amount of about 0.45 to 1 ug RNA. TCR beta CDR3 was amplified by immunoSEQ multiplex PCR. This amplification extended across 54 Vbeta and 13 Jbeta segments. TCRdb itself ran the immunoSEQ multiplex PCR reads through MiXCR, one entry per CDR3 protein. The data hold some 99,000 distinct CDR3 sequences, with approximately 96% observed a single time. High-throughput TCR beta sequencing covered peripheral CD8+ and CD4+ T cells. The germline V gene has CDR1 LGHNA and CDR2 YSLEER. CDR3 length equals 13 residues. V was pared by 3 bases and J by 4 bases, with 10 bases between.

The sequence was collected from a human donor in good health. The rearrangement links TRBV4-3 to TRBJ2-7, with D possibly TRBD1 on 5 matching bases. Material for sequencing was CD4+ T cells from PBMCs. CDR3 nucleotides: TGCGCCAGCAGCCAGTTAACAGGATACGAGCAGTACTTC. Its protein product is CASSQLTGYEQYF.